Reported below is one TCR beta chain. The data are from a study of lymphopenia after photon versus proton radiotherapy. Method: immunoSEQ multiplex PCR; TCRdb's copy keeps in-frame clones and lacks some. Of tens of thousands of clones in the sample, roughly 90% were seen once. The CDR3 sequence is 16 residues long. The chain links TRBV1 to TRBJ2-5. TRBV1 is a pseudogene segment. Here the sequenced sample was peripheral blood, taken from a patient treated with proton-based radiotherapy. This receptor was identified in a man older than 75 with esophageal cancer. CDR3 coding DNA: TGCACCAGCAGCCTCCCAGGTATAGGGGGGAGGGAGACCCAGTACTTC. It encodes CTSSLPGIGGRETQYF.